This T cell receptor (beta chain) was recovered during a study of tumor and adjacent non-tumor tissue in lung cancer. Looking at the study overall: Samples averaged around 4 million productive TCRbeta reads each. Overall study findings and caveats: Top 100 clones took a larger repertoire share in normal lung.

This clonotype was recorded once. As yet, its antigen is unknown. A modified ARM-PCR protocol with three rounds of nested PCR amplified TCRbeta. TCRdb re-called the multiplex PCR reads through MiXCR, storing one row per CDR3 protein. This sample has 50,000 to 60,000 distinct CDR3 sequences, with about 70% found just once. The CDR3 has 15 amino acids. V was trimmed by 5 bases and J by 5 bases, leaving 19 bases between them. Germline V gene sequence: CDR1 SGHAT, CDR2 FQNNGV. RNA was extracted from bulk tissue without any cell sorting. This non-tumor lung sample came from over 3 cm beyond the tumor edge. Newly diagnosed lung cancer patients had thoracic surgery in China, August–late 2014, without prior chemotherapy.

Sequencing was done on a sample of distant non-tumor lung tissue. The TCR was taken from a woman between 55 and 75 years old with non-small cell lung cancer. This rearrangement joins TRBV11-2 to TRBJ2-7; unclear D gene. CDR3 in DNA: TGTGCCAGCAGCGTATTTTCGAGCGTGAACGACGAGCAGTACTTC. It translates to CASSVFSSVNDEQYF. The full variable domain, with the rest looked up from reference TRBV11-2 and TRBJ2-7, is EAGVAQSPRYKIIEKRQSVAFWCNPISGHATLYWYQQILGQGPKLLIQFQNNGVVDDSQLPKDRFSAERLKGVDSTLKIQPAKLEDSAVYLCASSVFSSVNDEQYFGPGTRLTVT.